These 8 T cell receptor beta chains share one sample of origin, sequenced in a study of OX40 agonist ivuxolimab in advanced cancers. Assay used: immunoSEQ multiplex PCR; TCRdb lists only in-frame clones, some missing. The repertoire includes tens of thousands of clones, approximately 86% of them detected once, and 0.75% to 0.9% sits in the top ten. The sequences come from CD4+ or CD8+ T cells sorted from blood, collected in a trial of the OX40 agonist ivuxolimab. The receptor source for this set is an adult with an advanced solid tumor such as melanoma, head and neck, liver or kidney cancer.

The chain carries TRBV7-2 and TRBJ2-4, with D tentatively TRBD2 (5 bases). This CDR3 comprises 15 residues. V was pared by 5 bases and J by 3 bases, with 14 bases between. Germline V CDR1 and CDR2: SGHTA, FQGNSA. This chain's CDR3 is CASSQGGWGKNIQYF. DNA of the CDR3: TGTGCCAGCAGCCAAGGAGGATGGGGCAAAAACATTCAGTACTTC.

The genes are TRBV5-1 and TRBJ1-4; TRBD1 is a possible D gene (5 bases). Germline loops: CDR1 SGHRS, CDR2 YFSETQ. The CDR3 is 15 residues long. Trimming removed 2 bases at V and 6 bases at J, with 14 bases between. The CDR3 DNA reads TGCGCCAGCAGCTTTCAACTGACAGAGGATGAAAAACTGTTTTTT. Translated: CASSFQLTEDEKLFF.

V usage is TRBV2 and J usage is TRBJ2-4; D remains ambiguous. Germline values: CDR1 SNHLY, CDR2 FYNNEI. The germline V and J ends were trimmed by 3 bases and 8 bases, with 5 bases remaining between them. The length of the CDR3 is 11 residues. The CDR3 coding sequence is TGTGCCAGCAGTGAGGTTTACATTCAGTACTTC. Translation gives CASSEVYIQYF.

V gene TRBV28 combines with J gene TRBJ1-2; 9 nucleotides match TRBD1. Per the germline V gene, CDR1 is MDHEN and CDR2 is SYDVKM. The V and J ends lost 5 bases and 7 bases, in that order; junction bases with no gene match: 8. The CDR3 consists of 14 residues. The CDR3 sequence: CASSPPGQGFGYTF. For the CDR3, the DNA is TGTGCCAGCAGTCCACCGGGACAGGGTTTTGGCTACACCTTC.

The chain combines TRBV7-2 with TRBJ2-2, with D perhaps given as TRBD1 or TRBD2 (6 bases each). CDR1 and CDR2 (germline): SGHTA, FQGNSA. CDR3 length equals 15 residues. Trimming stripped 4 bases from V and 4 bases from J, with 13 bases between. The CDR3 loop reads CASSYQGRGTGELFF. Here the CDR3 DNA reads TGTGCCAGCAGCTACCAGGGGCGGGGCACCGGGGAGCTGTTTTTT. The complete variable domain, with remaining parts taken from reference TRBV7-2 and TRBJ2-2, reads GAGVSQSPSNKVTEKGKDVELRCDPISGHTALYWYRQSLGQGLEFLIYFQGNSAPDKSGLPSDRFSAERTGGSVSTLTIQRTQQEDSAVYLCASSYQGRGTGELFFGEGSRLTVL.

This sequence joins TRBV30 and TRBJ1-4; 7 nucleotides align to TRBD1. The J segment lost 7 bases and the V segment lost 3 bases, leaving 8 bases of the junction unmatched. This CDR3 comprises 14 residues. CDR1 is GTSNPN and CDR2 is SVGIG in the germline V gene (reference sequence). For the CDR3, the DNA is TGTGCCTGGAGCAGAATCAGGGGGGGTGAAAAACTGTTTTTT. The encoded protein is CAWSRIRGGEKLFF.

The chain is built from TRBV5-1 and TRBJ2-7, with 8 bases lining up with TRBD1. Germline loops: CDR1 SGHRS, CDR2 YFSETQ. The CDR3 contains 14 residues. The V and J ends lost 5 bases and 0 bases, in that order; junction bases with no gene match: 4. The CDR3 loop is CASRGDRNSYEQYF. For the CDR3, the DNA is TGCGCCAGCAGAGGGGACAGGAACTCCTACGAGCAGTACTTC.

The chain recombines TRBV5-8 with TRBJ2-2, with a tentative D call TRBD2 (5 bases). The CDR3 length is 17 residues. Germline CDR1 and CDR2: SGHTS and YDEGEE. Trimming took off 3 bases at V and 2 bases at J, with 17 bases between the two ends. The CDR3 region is CASSWIYGLYNTGELFF. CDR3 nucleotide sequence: TGTGCCAGCAGCTGGATATATGGACTTTACAACACCGGGGAGCTGTTTTTT.